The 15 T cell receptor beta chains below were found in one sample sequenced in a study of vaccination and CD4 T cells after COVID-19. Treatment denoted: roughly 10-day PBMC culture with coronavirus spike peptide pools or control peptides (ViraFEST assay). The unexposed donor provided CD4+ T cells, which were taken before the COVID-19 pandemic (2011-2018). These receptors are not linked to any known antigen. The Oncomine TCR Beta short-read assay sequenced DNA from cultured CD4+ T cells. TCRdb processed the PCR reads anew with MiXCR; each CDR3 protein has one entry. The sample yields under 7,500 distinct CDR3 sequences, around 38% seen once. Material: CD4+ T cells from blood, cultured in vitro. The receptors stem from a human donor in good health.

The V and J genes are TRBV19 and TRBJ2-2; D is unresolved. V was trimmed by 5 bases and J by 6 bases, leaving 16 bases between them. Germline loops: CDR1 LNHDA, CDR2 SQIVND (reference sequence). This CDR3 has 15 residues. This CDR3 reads CASSAGSIGSGELFF. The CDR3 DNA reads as TGTGCCAGTAGTGCAGGTTCCATTGGGTCCGGGGAGCTGTTTTTT.

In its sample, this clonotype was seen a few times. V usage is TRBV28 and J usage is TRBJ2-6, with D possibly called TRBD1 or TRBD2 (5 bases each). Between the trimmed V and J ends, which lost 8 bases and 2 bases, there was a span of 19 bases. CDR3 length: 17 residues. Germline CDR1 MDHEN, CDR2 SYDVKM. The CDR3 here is CASRPAFLGAGANVLTF. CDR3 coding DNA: TGTGCCAGCCGCCCGGCGTTCTTGGGGGCTGGGGCCAACGTCCTGACTTTC.

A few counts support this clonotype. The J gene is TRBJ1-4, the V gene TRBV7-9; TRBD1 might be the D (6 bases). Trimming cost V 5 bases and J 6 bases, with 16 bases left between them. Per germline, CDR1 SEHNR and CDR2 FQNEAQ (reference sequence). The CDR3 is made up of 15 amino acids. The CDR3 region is CASSTRGIGDEKLFF. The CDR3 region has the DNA TGTGCCAGCAGCACCAGGGGAATTGGTGATGAAAAACTGTTTTTT.

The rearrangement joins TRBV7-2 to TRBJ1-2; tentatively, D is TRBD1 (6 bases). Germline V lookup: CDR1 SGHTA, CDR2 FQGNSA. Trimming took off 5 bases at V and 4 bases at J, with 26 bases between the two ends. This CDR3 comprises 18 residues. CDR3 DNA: TGTGCCAGCAGCCCCGGGTCAGGGGCTGGTTATGGTACCTATGGCTACACCTTC. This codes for CASSPGSGAGYGTYGYTF.

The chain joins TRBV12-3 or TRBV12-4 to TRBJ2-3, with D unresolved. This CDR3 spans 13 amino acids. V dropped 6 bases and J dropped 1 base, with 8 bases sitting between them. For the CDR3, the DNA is TGTGCCAGCAGGGACCAAGGCACAGATACGCAGTATTTT. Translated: CASRDQGTDTQYF.

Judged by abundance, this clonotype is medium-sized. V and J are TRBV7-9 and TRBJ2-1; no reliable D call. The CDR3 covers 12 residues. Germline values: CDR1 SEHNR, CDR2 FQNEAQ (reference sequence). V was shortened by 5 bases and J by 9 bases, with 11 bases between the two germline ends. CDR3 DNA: TGTGCCAGCAGCCACAATACTGGTGAGCAGTTCTTC. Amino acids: CASSHNTGEQFF.

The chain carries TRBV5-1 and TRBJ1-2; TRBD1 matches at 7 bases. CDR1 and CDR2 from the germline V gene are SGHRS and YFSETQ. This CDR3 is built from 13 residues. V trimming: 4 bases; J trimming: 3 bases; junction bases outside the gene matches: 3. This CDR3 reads CASSADRDYGYTF. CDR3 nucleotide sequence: TGCGCCAGCAGCGCCGACAGGGACTATGGCTACACCTTC.

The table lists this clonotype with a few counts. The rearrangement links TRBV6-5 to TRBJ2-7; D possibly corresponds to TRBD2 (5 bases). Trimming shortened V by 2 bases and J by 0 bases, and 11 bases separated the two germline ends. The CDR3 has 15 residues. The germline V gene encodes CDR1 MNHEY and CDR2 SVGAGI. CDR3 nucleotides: TGTGCCAGCAGTTACGAGGGATTGGGCTCCTACGAGCAGTACTTC. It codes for CASSYEGLGSYEQYF.

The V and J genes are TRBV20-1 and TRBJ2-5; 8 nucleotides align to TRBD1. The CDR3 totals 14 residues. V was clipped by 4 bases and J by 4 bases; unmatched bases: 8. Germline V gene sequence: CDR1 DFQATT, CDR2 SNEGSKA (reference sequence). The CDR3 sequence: CSATTDRGGETQYF. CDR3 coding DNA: TGCAGTGCTACCACCGACAGGGGTGGAGAGACCCAGTACTTC.

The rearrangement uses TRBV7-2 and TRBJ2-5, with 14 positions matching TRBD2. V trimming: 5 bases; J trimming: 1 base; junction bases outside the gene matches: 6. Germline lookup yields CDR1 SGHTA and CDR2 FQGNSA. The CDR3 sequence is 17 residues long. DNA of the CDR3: TGTGCCAGCAGCCGGACTAGCGGGGGGCTCCCCCAAGAGACCCAGTACTTC. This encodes CASSRTSGGLPQETQYF.

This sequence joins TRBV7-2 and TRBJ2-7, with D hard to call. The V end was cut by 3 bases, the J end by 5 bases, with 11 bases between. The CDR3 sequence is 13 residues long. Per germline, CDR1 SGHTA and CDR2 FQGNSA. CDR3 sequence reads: CASSFSSLNEQYF. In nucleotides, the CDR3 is TGTGCCAGCAGCTTCTCATCTCTTAACGAGCAGTACTTC. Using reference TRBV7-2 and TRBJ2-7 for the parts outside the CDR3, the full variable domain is GAGVSQSPSNKVTEKGKDVELRCDPISGHTALYWYRQSLGQGLEFLIYFQGNSAPDKSGLPSDRFSAERTGGSVSTLTIQRTQQEDSAVYLCASSFSSLNEQYFGPGTRLTVT.

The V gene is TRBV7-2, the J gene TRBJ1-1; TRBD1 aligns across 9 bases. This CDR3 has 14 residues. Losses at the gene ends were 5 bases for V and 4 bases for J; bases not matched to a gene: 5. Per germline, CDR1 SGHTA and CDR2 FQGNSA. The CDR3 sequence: CASSRDRVGTEAFF. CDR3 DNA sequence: TGTGCCAGCAGCCGGGACAGGGTGGGCACTGAAGCTTTCTTT.

Here the CDR3 reads CSARVNLGAGNTIYF. Here the CDR3 DNA reads TGCAGTGCTAGAGTGAACCTAGGGGCTGGAAACACCATATATTTT. The chain recombines TRBV20-1 with TRBJ1-3, with TRBD1 as a possible D gene (5 bases). Germline lookup yields CDR1 DFQATT and CDR2 SNEGSKA (reference sequence). The CDR3 is 15 residues long. The V and J ends lost 1 base and 2 bases respectively, with 12 bases between them.

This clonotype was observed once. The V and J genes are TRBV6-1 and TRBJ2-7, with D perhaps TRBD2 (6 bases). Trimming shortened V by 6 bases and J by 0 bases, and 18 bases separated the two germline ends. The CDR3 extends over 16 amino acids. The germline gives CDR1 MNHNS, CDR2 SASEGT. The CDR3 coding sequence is TGTGCCAGCAGGCCCCGGATAGGGCGGGACTCCTACGAGCAGTACTTC. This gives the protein CASRPRIGRDSYEQYF.

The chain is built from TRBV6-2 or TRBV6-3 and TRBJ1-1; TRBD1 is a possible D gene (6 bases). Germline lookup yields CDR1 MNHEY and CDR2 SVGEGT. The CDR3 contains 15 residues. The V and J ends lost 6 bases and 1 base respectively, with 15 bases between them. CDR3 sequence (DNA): TGTGCCAGCAGACGACCCACGACAGGGAACACTGAAGCTTTCTTT. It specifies CASRRPTTGNTEAFF.